The 17 T cell receptor beta chains below all came from one sample that was sequenced in a study of blood T cell repertoires in COVID-19. Sequencing used immunoSEQ multiplex PCR; TCRdb keeps in-frame clones, though not all of them. The sample includes roughly 250,000 clones, 83% of them seen just once. Sequences were obtained from PBMCs or T cells enriched from blood (not recorded which). The origin of the receptors is a woman between 40 and 50 years old who had been exposed to COVID-19.

V is TRBV4-3 and J is TRBJ1-5, with 8 bases identical to TRBD1. The ends lost 10 bases at V and 2 bases at J; junction bases unmatched: 4. The CDR3 sequence is 13 residues long. Germline-derived CDR1 and CDR2 are LGHNA and YSLEER. CDR3 in DNA: TGCGCCATCACGACAGGGGGCAATCAGCCCCAGCATTTT. This translates into CAITTGGNQPQHF.

The genes are TRBV11-2 and TRBJ2-5; D is perhaps TRBD1 (5 bases). This CDR3 has 14 residues. V was pared by 1 base and J by 2 bases, with 8 bases between. The V gene's germline CDR1 is SGHAT and CDR2 FQNNGV. CDR3 nucleotides: TGTGCCAGCAGCTTAGTCCAGGGTCAAGAGACCCAGTACTTC. This gives the protein CASSLVQGQETQYF.

This rearrangement joins TRBV6-5 to TRBJ2-1, with a tentative D call TRBD2 (5 bases). The germline CDR1 and CDR2 sequences are MNHEY and SVGAGI. The V and J ends lost 7 bases and 1 base respectively, with 11 bases between them. This CDR3 has 14 amino acids. Here the CDR3 DNA reads TGTGCCAGCACCCAAGCGGCTTCCTACAATGAGCAGTTCTTC. Translating it yields CASTQAASYNEQFF.

In this sample, this clone turned up many times. The chain employs TRBV6-5 and TRBJ1-3, with a tentative D call TRBD1 (5 bases). The CDR3 runs 15 residues. Germline V lookup: CDR1 MNHEY, CDR2 SVGAGI. The ends were cut back, 3 bases at V and 5 bases at J, with 14 bases in the middle. The chain's CDR3 is CASSYAQGRRNTIYF. DNA of the CDR3: TGTGCCAGCAGTTATGCTCAGGGTAGAAGAAACACCATATATTTT.

The J gene is TRBJ2-2, the V gene TRBV5-1; 11 nucleotides align to TRBD1. Trimming took 4 bases from V and 7 from J; bases not matched to a gene: 6. The CDR3 runs to 15 residues. Germline V lookup: CDR1 SGHRS, CDR2 YFSETQ. The DNA of the CDR3 is TGCGCCAGCAGCACCGGGACAGGGGGAATCGGGGAGCTGTTTTTT. It translates to CASSTGTGGIGELFF. The full variable domain, rest sourced from reference TRBV5-1 and TRBJ2-2, is KAGVTQTPRYLIKTRGQQVTLSCSPISGHRSVSWYQQTPGQGLQFLFEYFSETQRNKGNFPGRFSGRQFSNSRSEMNVSTLELGDSALYLCASSTGTGGIGELFFGEGSRLTVL.

The V gene is TRBV5-4, the J gene TRBJ2-3, with D perhaps matching TRBD2 (7 bases). CDR1 SGHNT and CDR2 YYREEE come from the germline V gene (reference sequence). This CDR3 has 15 amino acids. V lost 3 bases and J lost 4, with 15 bases in between. The chain's CDR3 is CASSSGQGRADTQYF. CDR3 DNA: TGTGCCAGCAGCTCCGGTCAGGGGAGGGCAGATACGCAGTATTTT.

This chain uses TRBV4-1 with TRBJ2-1, with 10 bases aligning to TRBD2. The CDR3 contains 17 residues. Germline V lookup: CDR1 MGHRA, CDR2 YSYEKL. Unmatched junction bases numbered 4, after V lost 0 bases and J lost 2 bases. CDR3 DNA sequence: TGCGCCAGCAGCCAAGACGGACTAGCGGAGACCTACAATGAGCAGTTCTTC. It translates to CASSQDGLAETYNEQFF.

This clone came up once. The chain carries TRBV4-1 and TRBJ2-1, with TRBD1 identical over 8 bases. With 4 bases clipped from V and 3 bases from J, the junction kept 11 bases outside the gene matches. This CDR3 comprises 17 residues. Germline V gene sequence: CDR1 MGHRA, CDR2 YSYEKL. The CDR3 DNA sequence: TGCGCCAGCAGCCCTCCCGCCCGGGACAGGTACTACAATGAGCAGTTCTTC. Amino acids: CASSPPARDRYYNEQFF.

The chain employs TRBV4-2 and TRBJ1-6; 8 bases map to TRBD1. The CDR3 sequence is 15 residues long. The ends lost 4 bases at V and 8 bases at J; junction bases unmatched: 7. Germline loops: CDR1 LGHNA, CDR2 YNFKEQ. CDR3 sequence reads: CASSLEDRGYSPLHF. In nucleotides, the CDR3 is TGTGCCAGCAGCCTAGAAGACAGGGGCTATTCACCCCTCCACTTT.

The chain is built from TRBV28 and TRBJ1-6; 7 nucleotides line up with TRBD1. This CDR3 has 14 amino acids. The ends lost 6 bases at V and 10 bases at J; junction bases unmatched: 9. CDR1 is MDHEN and CDR2 is SYDVKM in the germline V gene. The CDR3 nucleotides are TGTGCCAGCAGCCCCGACAGGGACACCTCACCCCTCCACTTT. Translated: CASSPDRDTSPLHF.

The chain uses TRBV24-1 and TRBJ2-3; 10 nucleotides line up with TRBD2. Unmatched junction bases numbered 5, after V lost 2 bases and J lost 4 bases. Germline CDR1 and CDR2: KGHDR and SFDVKD. The length of the CDR3 is 16 residues. The CDR3 region is CATSDSLAGRADTQYF. Written as DNA, the CDR3 is TGTGCCACCAGTGATTCACTAGCGGGGAGAGCAGATACGCAGTATTTT.

The rearrangement links TRBV7-2 to TRBJ2-3; TRBD2 agrees at 9 bases. V shed 5 bases and J 5 bases; nucleotides not matched to a gene: 14. CDR3 length: 17 residues. Germline-derived CDR1 and CDR2 are SGHTA and FQGNSA. The CDR3 here is CASSPLGTSGLLDTQYF. CDR3 nucleotide sequence: TGTGCCAGCAGCCCTCTAGGAACTAGCGGGCTCCTAGATACGCAGTATTTT.

The table lists this clone with many counts. CDR3 sequence reads: CASRGPYRETQYF. CDR3 DNA: TGTGCCAGCAGGGGCCCATATAGGGAGACCCAGTACTTC. The chain recombines TRBV2 with TRBJ2-5; D is undetermined. Trimming shortened V by 6 bases and J by 5 bases, and 13 bases separated the two germline ends. The CDR3 spans 13 residues. From germline, CDR1 is SNHLY and CDR2 FYNNEI.

V usage is TRBV3-1 (or the pseudogene TRBV3-2) and J usage is TRBJ1-1; 9 bases are shared with TRBD1. CDR3 length: 13 residues. V trimming: 3 bases; J trimming: 8 bases; junction bases outside the gene matches: 4. The germline gives CDR1 LGHDT, CDR2 YNNKEL (reference sequence). The CDR3 is CASSHATGGEAFF. For the CDR3, the DNA is TGTGCCAGCAGCCATGCTACAGGGGGCGAAGCTTTCTTT.

The chain is built from TRBV11-2 and TRBJ2-1; 11 bases align to TRBD1. This CDR3 has 15 amino acids. Germline CDR1 reads SGHAT; CDR2 reads FQNNGV. V lost 3 bases to trimming and J lost 3 bases; unmatched junction nucleotides: 1. CDR3 DNA sequence: TGTGCCAGCAGCTTGGGGACAGGGGGCTACAATGAGCAGTTCTTC. Translated, it gives CASSLGTGGYNEQFF.

The chain couples TRBV5-5 to TRBJ1-1; possibly TRBD1 for D (5 bases). Trimming removed 6 bases from V and 2 bases from J, with 17 bases in between. Germline V gene sequence: CDR1 SGHKS, CDR2 YYEKEE (reference sequence). The CDR3 runs to 15 residues. DNA for the CDR3: TGTGCCAGCAACAACCTCCGGCAGGGTAACACTGAAGCTTTCTTT. It encodes CASNNLRQGNTEAFF.

This rearrangement joins TRBV7-2 to TRBJ1-6; D perhaps matches TRBD1 (6 bases). There are 15 residues in the CDR3. Germline values: CDR1 SGHTA, CDR2 FQGNSA. V was pared by 2 bases and J by 8 bases, with 13 bases between. CDR3 region: CASSLTAGVDSPLHF. Written as DNA, the CDR3 is TGTGCCAGCAGCTTAACGGCAGGGGTGGATTCACCCCTCCACTTT.